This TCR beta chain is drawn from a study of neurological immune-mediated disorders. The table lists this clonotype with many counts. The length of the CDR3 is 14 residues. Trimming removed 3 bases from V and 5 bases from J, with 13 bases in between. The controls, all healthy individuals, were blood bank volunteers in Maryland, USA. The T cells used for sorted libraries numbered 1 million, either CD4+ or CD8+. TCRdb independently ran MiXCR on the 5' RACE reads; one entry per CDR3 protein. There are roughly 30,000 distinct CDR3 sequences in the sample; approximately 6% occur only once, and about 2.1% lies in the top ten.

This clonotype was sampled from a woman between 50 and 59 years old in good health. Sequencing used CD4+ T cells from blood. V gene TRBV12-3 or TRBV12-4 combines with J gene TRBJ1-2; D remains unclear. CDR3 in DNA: TGTGCCAGCAGTTTTTACGAGTCGACTTATGGCTACACCTTC. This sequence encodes CASSFYESTYGYTF.